Here is one TCR beta chain with its context. The trim removed 8 bases at V and 2 bases at J, leaving 9 bases unmatched. Germline CDR1 is MNHEY and CDR2 is SVGAGI. The CDR3 contains 15 residues. This sample is part of a study of blood T cell repertoires in COVID-19. Produced via immunoSEQ multiplex PCR; TCRdb's table is partial and in-frame only. The repertoire has roughly 50,000 clones, over 75% of them found once; the top ten carry about 14%. The chain recombines TRBV6-5 with TRBJ2-3, with 8 bases aligning to TRBD1. The sequenced material came from peripheral blood. The sequence came from a man in his 70s with acute or convalescent COVID-19. The CDR3 spells CASGQGAYPTDTQYF. The CDR3 DNA sequence: TGTGCCAGCGGGCAGGGGGCTTACCCCACAGATACGCAGTATTTT.